A single sample is the source of the 26 T cell receptor beta chains below, sequenced in a study of Ad26.COV2.S vaccination and SARS-CoV-2 variants. Documented treatment: around 19 received Ad26.COV2.S at low or high dose, single or two shots; 5 received placebo; per-sample allocation not given. After the first vaccine or placebo injection, samples were drawn on day 63. Here immunoSEQ multiplex PCR was the method, and the copy in TCRdb shows in-frame clones only, minus some. The sample has 410,000 or so clones; approximately 90% are singletons. Material: peripheral blood, obtained in a trial of Ad26.COV2.S vaccine versus placebo. These TCRs come from a person aged 18-60 years who received the Ad26.COV2.S COVID-19 vaccine or a placebo.

The chain joins TRBV15 to TRBJ2-7; no definite D call. Trimming removed 0 bases from V and 1 base from J, with 4 bases in between. This CDR3 spans 13 amino acids. Germline V gives CDR1 LNHNV, CDR2 YYDKDF (reference sequence). CDR3 amino acids: CATSRDRSYEQYF. CDR3 DNA: TGTGCCACCAGCAGAGATAGATCCTACGAGCAGTACTTC.

V is TRBV5-4 and J is TRBJ2-5; D remains unclear. The CDR3 consists of 14 residues. Per the germline V gene, CDR1 is SGHNT and CDR2 is YYREEE (reference sequence). Trimming removed 1 base from V and 2 bases from J, with 9 bases in between. CDR3 residues: CASSLLGIQETQYF. Written as DNA, the CDR3 is TGTGCCAGCAGCTTGTTAGGTATTCAAGAGACCCAGTACTTC.

This chain connects TRBV2 to TRBJ2-7; 10 nucleotides agree with TRBD1. CDR1 and CDR2 from the germline V gene are SNHLY and FYNNEI. With V trimmed by 7 bases and J by 9 bases, 6 bases remained unmatched. This CDR3 has 12 residues. The DNA for the CDR3 is TGTGCCAGCACGGACAGGGGGAGGTGGCAGTACTTC. Its translation: CASTDRGRWQYF.

The chain joins TRBV6-1 to TRBJ1-2; perhaps TRBD1 as D (5 bases). The CDR3 has 13 residues. Germline V gene lookup returns CDR1 MNHNS and CDR2 SASEGT. V was pared by 1 base and J by 3 bases, with 6 bases between. Here the CDR3 DNA reads TGTGCCAGCAGTGAAGGACAGTACTATGGCTACACCTTC. This gives the protein CASSEGQYYGYTF.

The rearrangement joins TRBV7-2 to TRBJ2-1; 9 bases map to TRBD1. Per germline, CDR1 SGHTA and CDR2 FQGNSA. Trimming cost V 8 bases and J 3 bases; bases outside gene matches: 5. The CDR3 is 14 residues long. In nucleotides, the CDR3 is TGTGCCAGCGCCCCGGGACAGGGCTACAATGAGCAGTTCTTC. Translation: CASAPGQGYNEQFF.

The rearrangement links TRBV19 to TRBJ1-5; TRBD1 aligns across 10 bases. The CDR3 sequence is 15 residues long. With V trimmed by 9 bases and J by 0 bases, 5 bases remained unmatched. The germline V gene encodes CDR1 LNHDA and CDR2 SQIVND (reference sequence). Written as DNA, the CDR3 is TGTGCCAGCAGGGACAGGGGATATAGCAATCAGCCCCAGCATTTT. The encoded protein is CASRDRGYSNQPQHF.

This CDR3 reads CASSVDGSGGQYGYTF. Written as DNA, the CDR3 is TGTGCCAGCAGCGTAGATGGTTCAGGGGGGCAGTATGGCTACACCTTC. The chain links TRBV9 to TRBJ1-2, with TRBD1 identical over 7 bases. The V gene end was trimmed by 0 bases and the J gene end by 5 bases; junction bases not matched to a gene: 10. This CDR3 spans 16 amino acids. Germline V CDR1 and CDR2: SGDLS, YYNGEE.

The chain combines TRBV2 with TRBJ1-3; D gene unclear. The CDR3 runs 15 residues. Trimming left V 3 bases short and J 0 bases short, with 9 bases between. The germline V gene encodes CDR1 SNHLY and CDR2 FYNNEI. CDR3 nucleotide sequence: TGTGCCAGCAGTGATGGACGGATCTCTGGAAACACCATATATTTT. Its protein product is CASSDGRISGNTIYF. Combining the CDR3 with reference TRBV2 and TRBJ1-3 gives the whole variable domain EPEVTQTPSHQVTQMGQEVILRCVPISNHLYFYWYRQILGQKVEFLVSFYNNEISEKSEIFDDQFSVERPDGSNFTLKIRSTKLEDSAMYFCASSDGRISGNTIYFGEGSWLTVV.

The J gene is TRBJ2-7, the V gene TRBV6-5; TRBD1 agrees at 8 bases. Germline CDR1 is MNHEY and CDR2 is SVGAGI. V lost 10 bases and J lost 2; bases outside the gene matches: 4. This CDR3 has 12 residues. CDR3 bases: TGTGCCACAGGGACAGGACCCTACGAGCAGTACTTC. Translating gives CATGTGPYEQYF.

This chain links TRBV27 with TRBJ1-1; TRBD1 is a possible D gene (6 bases). The V end lost 6 bases, the J end lost 7 bases, and 18 bases lay between the germline ends. This CDR3 is built from 14 residues. The V gene's germline CDR1 is MNHEY and CDR2 SMNVEV (reference sequence). The DNA of the CDR3 is TGTGCCAGCAGCCTACAGGGCCCCGGGCGTGAAGCTTTCTTT. Its translation: CASSLQGPGREAFF.

The chain couples TRBV6-2 or TRBV6-3 to TRBJ2-7, with 9 bases matching TRBD1. The length of the CDR3 is 15 residues. Germline V gene lookup returns CDR1 MNHEY and CDR2 SVGEGT. J was trimmed by 5 bases and V by 5 bases; bases with no gene match: 10. The CDR3 sequence is CASSRTGTGYDEQYF. The CDR3 coding sequence is TGTGCCAGCAGTCGAACCGGGACAGGGTACGACGAGCAGTACTTC.

The chain is built from TRBV4-3 and TRBJ2-1, with TRBD2 matching 16 bases. With 6 bases clipped from V and 8 bases from J, the junction kept 13 bases outside the gene matches. This CDR3 has 18 amino acids. Germline CDR1 LGHNA, CDR2 YSLEER. DNA for the CDR3: TGCGCCAGCAGTCATGGGACTAGCGGGGGGGCGAGCGCGTATGAGCAGTTCTTC. Its translation is CASSHGTSGGASAYEQFF.

This chain links TRBV20-1 with TRBJ1-2; perhaps TRBD1 as D (6 bases). The V and J ends lost 3 bases and 8 bases respectively, with 13 bases between them. Per the germline V gene, CDR1 is DFQATT and CDR2 is SNEGSKA (reference sequence). The CDR3 has 12 residues. DNA for the CDR3: TGCAGTGCTAGTCGGGGGCTGGACGGCTACACCTTC. This gives the protein CSASRGLDGYTF.

The chain employs TRBV5-5 and TRBJ1-5; D gene uncertain. Germline loops: CDR1 SGHKS, CDR2 YYEKEE (reference sequence). V was trimmed by 1 base and J by 2 bases, leaving 13 bases between them. The CDR3 consists of 16 residues. In nucleotides, the CDR3 is TGTGCCAGCAGCTTGTTAGGCGGAGGTGGCAATCAGCCCCAGCATTTT. Protein: CASSLLGGGGNQPQHF. The variable domain in full, completed from reference TRBV5-5 and TRBJ1-5, reads DAGVTQSPTHLIKTRGQQVTLRCSPISGHKSVSWYQQVLGQGPQFIFQYYEKEERGRGNFPDRFSARQFPNYSSELNVNALLLGDSALYLCASSLLGGGGNQPQHFGDGTRLSIL.

This clone was counted once. CDR3 DNA sequence: TGTGCCAGCAGTGTAGGGACAGCTGGGGCCAACGTCCTGACTTTC. As protein: CASSVGTAGANVLTF. This rearrangement joins TRBV6-2 or TRBV6-3 to TRBJ2-6; 7 bases align to TRBD1. Per germline, CDR1 MNHEY and CDR2 SVGEGT. Trimming cost V 5 bases and J 2 bases; bases outside gene matches: 3. This CDR3 has 15 amino acids.

The J gene is TRBJ1-1, the V gene TRBV28, with D tentatively TRBD1 (6 bases). Per germline, CDR1 MDHEN and CDR2 SYDVKM. CDR3 length equals 15 residues. The V and J ends lost 7 bases and 4 bases respectively, with 19 bases between them. CDR3 residues: CASTKGGGGGTEAFF. The CDR3 bases are TGTGCCAGCACCAAAGGGGGGGGCGGGGGCACTGAAGCTTTCTTT.

The chain is built from TRBV19 and TRBJ2-3; D is ambiguous. CDR3 length equals 14 residues. Trimming left V 0 bases short and J 1 base short, with 5 bases between. From germline, CDR1 is LNHDA and CDR2 SQIVND (reference sequence). The CDR3 reads CASSIDTGTDTQYF. CDR3 sequence (DNA): TGTGCCAGTAGTATAGATACCGGCACAGATACGCAGTATTTT. Drawing the rest from reference TRBV19 and TRBJ2-3, the complete variable domain is DGGITQSPKYLFRKEGQNVTLSCEQNLNHDAMYWYRQDPGQGLRLIYYSQIVNDFQKGDIAEGYSVSREKKESFPLTVTSAQKNPTAFYLCASSIDTGTDTQYFGPGTRLTVL.

This clone came up a few times. The chain joins TRBV5-5 to TRBJ2-7; 7 positions match TRBD1. The CDR3 loop spans 15 amino acids. V lost 5 bases and J lost 2; bases outside the gene matches: 10. The germline CDR1 and CDR2 sequences are SGHKS and YYEKEE (reference sequence). The CDR3 coding sequence is TGTGCCAGCAGTTTTCCGGGACAGATAACCTACGAGCAGTACTTC. Its translation is CASSFPGQITYEQYF.

V usage is TRBV19 and J usage is TRBJ2-1; 7 bases line up with TRBD2. The CDR3 extends over 14 amino acids. Looked up from germline, CDR1 is LNHDA and CDR2 is SQIVND (reference sequence). J gave up 4 bases and V 5 bases, and 5 bases lay outside the gene matches. The CDR3, as DNA: TGTGCCAGTAGTCCCCGGACTAGTTACAATGAGCAGTTCTTC. It yields the protein CASSPRTSYNEQFF.

The chain couples TRBV7-2 to TRBJ2-3; D remains ambiguous. CDR1 SGHTA and CDR2 FQGNSA come from the germline V gene. V gave up 2 bases and J gave up 2 bases, with 5 bases separating them. This CDR3 is 13 amino acids long. CDR3 coding DNA: TGTGCCAGCAGCTTACAAAACACAGATACGCAGTATTTT. It encodes CASSLQNTDTQYF.

As concerns this clone: The same CDR3 arises from other DNA sequences in this sample as well. The chain has TRBV9 and TRBJ2-1; TRBD2 is a possible D gene (6 bases). V lost 2 bases and J lost 3, with 12 bases in between. CDR3 length: 15 amino acids. Germline V gives CDR1 SGDLS, CDR2 YYNGEE. The CDR3: CASSVVGGSYNEQFF. The CDR3 nucleotides are TGTGCCAGCAGCGTCGTGGGAGGTAGCTACAATGAGCAGTTCTTC.

V gene TRBV19 combines with J gene TRBJ2-7; 7 bases line up with TRBD1. Per germline, CDR1 LNHDA and CDR2 SQIVND (reference sequence). Germline trimming cut 5 bases from V and 2 bases from J; bases unmatched to any gene: 9. The CDR3 sequence is 15 residues long. In DNA, the CDR3 is TGTGCCAGTAGTCCCCGACAGGGTCAAGCCTACGAGCAGTACTTC. Translating it yields CASSPRQGQAYEQYF. The full variable domain, completed using reference TRBV19 and TRBJ2-7, is DGGITQSPKYLFRKEGQNVTLSCEQNLNHDAMYWYRQDPGQGLRLIYYSQIVNDFQKGDIAEGYSVSREKKESFPLTVTSAQKNPTAFYLCASSPRQGQAYEQYFGPGTRLTVT.

The CDR3 is CASSQDQGTGIYTQYF. CDR3 nucleotide sequence: TGTGCCAGCAGCCAAGATCAGGGGACAGGGATTTATACGCAGTATTTT. This chain joins TRBV14 and TRBJ2-3, with 9 bases that match TRBD1. The trim removed 0 bases at V and 7 bases at J, leaving 8 bases unmatched. Per the germline V gene, CDR1 is SGHDN and CDR2 is FVKESK. The CDR3 runs to 16 residues.

Worth noting for this clone: At one boundary the junction diverges from the germline segment, which might be a read error. The rearrangement joins TRBV2 to TRBJ1-2; D uncertain. This CDR3 is built from 9 residues. Per the germline V gene, CDR1 is SNHLY and CDR2 is FYNNEI. CDR3 DNA: TGTGCCAGCAGTGGCAGCAGGCTGTTC. Encoded protein: CASSGSRLF.

The genes are TRBV14 and TRBJ2-7; D might be TRBD2 (6 bases). This CDR3 is 14 amino acids long. With 2 bases removed from V and 3 bases from J, the gap between germline ends came to 11 bases. Germline loops: CDR1 SGHDN, CDR2 FVKESK. CDR3 in DNA: TGTGCCAGCAGCCAATTTAGCGGCCACTACGAGCAGTACTTC. Amino acids: CASSQFSGHYEQYF.

CDR3 sequence: CASTRSPTGAGGTGELFF. CDR3 nucleotides: TGCGCCAGCACCCGTTCCCCCACAGGGGCCGGAGGGACCGGGGAGCTGTTTTTT. The gene calls are TRBV5-1 and TRBJ2-2; D might be TRBD1 (7 bases). Trimming left V 6 bases short and J 5 bases short, with 26 bases between. CDR3 length: 18 amino acids. Germline CDR1 and CDR2: SGHRS and YFSETQ.